A selection of T cell receptor beta chains follows, all from one sample in a study of cytomegalovirus exposure and HLA in healthy donors. The table came from immunoSEQ multiplex PCR; TCRdb's copy has only in-frame clones and leaves some out. The sample contains 60,000 to 70,000 clones, approximately 71% of which appear only once. The sample consisted of PBMCs. These receptors all come from a man aged 55 to 69 in good health and CMV-seropositive. Both conserved end residues are part of each CDR3. The D gene is left open where the match is weak. Rows give clone size only sometimes, using once, few, many, or a class for an expanded clone.

CDR3: CSVGMAYGYTF
DNA: TGCAGTGTCGGGATGGCTTATGGCTACACCTTC
V: TRBV20-1
J: TRBJ1-2
D: NA
size: NA

CDR3: CASSEDRGDTEAFF
DNA: TGTGCCAGCAGTGAGGACAGGGGTGACACTGAAGCTTTCTTT
V: TRBV6-5
J: TRBJ1-1
D: TRBD1
size: few

CDR3: CASSGGGSYNEQFF
DNA: TGTGCCAGCAGTGGGGGGGGTTCCTACAATGAGCAGTTCTTC
V: TRBV25-1
J: TRBJ2-1
D: TRBD2
size: NA

CDR3: CASSRMPYTGVSDTQYF
DNA: TGCGCCAGCAGCCGAATGCCTTATACAGGGGTTTCAGATACGCAGTATTTT
V: TRBV5-1
J: TRBJ2-3
D: TRBD1
size: NA

CDR3: CASSSTHLWEDEKLFF
DNA: TGTGCCAGCAGCTCGACTCACCTATGGGAGGATGAAAAACTGTTTTTT
V: TRBV5-6
J: TRBJ1-4
D: NA
size: once

CDR3: CASSFTVNYGYTF
DNA: TGTGCCAGCAGTTTTACAGTGAACTATGGCTACACCTTC
V: TRBV27
J: TRBJ1-2
D: NA
size: NA

CDR3: CASSPTSGWGDTQYF
DNA: TGTGCCAGCAGCCCCACTAGCGGGTGGGGAGATACGCAGTATTTT
V: TRBV11-3
J: TRBJ2-3
D: TRBD2
size: NA

CDR3: CASSLRGGDEQYF
DNA: TGTGCCAGCAGTTTAAGGGGGGGGGACGAGCAGTACTTC
V: TRBV6-1
J: TRBJ2-7
D: NA
size: NA

CDR3: CASSPGTGYHEQYF
DNA: TGTGCCAGTAGTCCCGGGACAGGGTATCACGAGCAGTACTTC
V: TRBV19
J: TRBJ2-7
D: TRBD1
size: few

CDR3: CASSLGGGPANTGELFF
DNA: TGTGCCAGCAGCTTGGGGGGAGGGCCAGCGAACACCGGGGAGCTGTTTTTT
V: TRBV7-9
J: TRBJ2-2
D: TRBD2
size: NA

CDR3: CASSLGGTRRETQYF
DNA: TGTGCCAGCAGCTTGGGCGGGACGAGGAGGGAGACCCAGTACTTC
V: TRBV5-4
J: TRBJ2-5
D: NA
size: NA

CDR3: CSVGQGPYNEQFF
DNA: TGCAGCGTTGGGCAGGGGCCCTACAATGAGCAGTTCTTC
V: TRBV29-1
J: TRBJ2-1
D: NA
size: NA

CDR3: CASSTGQKTNEKLFF
DNA: TGTGCCAGTAGTACCGGACAGAAAACAAATGAAAAACTGTTTTTT
V: TRBV19
J: TRBJ1-4
D: NA
size: NA

CDR3: CASGSSYEQYF
DNA: TGTGCCAGCGGCAGTTCCTACGAGCAGTACTTC
V: TRBV6-5
J: TRBJ2-7
D: NA
size: NA

CDR3: CAAQGGVRQPQHF
DNA: TGTGCCGCACAGGGGGGGGTTCGTCAGCCCCAGCATTTT
V: TRBV6-6
J: TRBJ1-5
D: TRBD1
size: NA

CDR3: CASSFTGIAAYEQYF
DNA: TGTGCCAGCAGCTTCACGGGGATAGCGGCATACGAGCAGTACTTC
V: TRBV7-9
J: TRBJ2-7
D: NA
size: NA

CDR3: CASSMPLPGYNEQFF
DNA: TGTGCCAGTAGTATGCCCCTTCCAGGCTACAATGAGCAGTTCTTC
V: TRBV19
J: TRBJ2-1
D: NA
size: NA

CDR3: CASSDTQGDYTF
DNA: TGTGCCAGCAGTGATACTCAGGGGGACTACACCTTC
V: TRBV6-6
J: TRBJ1-2
D: TRBD1
size: NA

CDR3: CASSMRTDRFSGANVLTF
DNA: TGTGCCAGCAGCATGCGGACAGACCGATTCTCTGGGGCCAACGTCCTGACTTTC
V: TRBV9
J: TRBJ2-6
D: NA
size: once

CDR3: CASSFAGTGGLEQYF
DNA: TGTGCCAGCAGCTTTGCCGGGACAGGGGGTCTCGAGCAGTACTTC
V: TRBV11-2
J: TRBJ2-7
D: TRBD1
size: few

CDR3: CASSQGTGWTGLASDTQYF
DNA: TGTGCCAGCAGCCAGGGGACAGGCTGGACGGGACTAGCATCAGATACGCAGTATTTT
V: TRBV11-2
J: TRBJ2-3
D: NA
size: NA

CDR3: CAIGGGGGETQYF
DNA: TGTGCCATCGGGGGGGGCGGCGGGGAGACCCAGTACTTC
V: TRBV10-3
J: TRBJ2-5
D: NA
size: once

CDR3: CASIKTSGSGELFF
DNA: TGTGCCAGCATTAAGACTAGCGGGAGCGGGGAGCTGTTTTTT
V: TRBV2
J: TRBJ2-2
D: TRBD2
size: NA

CDR3: CASSDWGQVTNTEAFF
DNA: TGTGCCAGTAGCGACTGGGGACAGGTAACGAACACTGAAGCTTTCTTT
V: TRBV19
J: TRBJ1-1
D: TRBD1
size: NA

CDR3: CASSLLPWTGDLEAFF
DNA: TGTGCCAGCAGTTTACTCCCCTGGACGGGGGATCTTGAAGCTTTCTTT
V: TRBV27
J: TRBJ1-1
D: NA
size: NA

CDR3: CASSTIQDYGYTF
DNA: TGTGCCAGCAGTACCATTCAGGACTATGGCTACACCTTC
V: TRBV6-1
J: TRBJ1-2
D: NA
size: NA

CDR3: CASSRLAGGQETQYF
DNA: TGCGCCAGCTCCCGACTAGCGGGGGGCCAAGAGACCCAGTACTTC
V: TRBV5-1
J: TRBJ2-5
D: TRBD2
size: NA

CDR3: CASRWGGIQPQHF
DNA: TGTGCCAGCCGCTGGGGGGGGATTCAGCCCCAGCATTTT
V: TRBV28
J: TRBJ1-5
D: NA
size: NA

CDR3: CASSTPPELAGPSYEQYF
DNA: TGCGCCAGCAGCACACCCCCGGAACTAGCGGGCCCGAGCTACGAGCAGTACTTC
V: TRBV5-1
J: TRBJ2-7
D: TRBD2
size: NA

CDR3: CASSLDGLQPQHF
DNA: TGTGCCAGCAGCTTAGATGGCCTTCAGCCCCAGCATTTT
V: TRBV11-3
J: TRBJ1-5
D: NA
size: NA

CDR3: CASSLIRDYDTGELFF
DNA: TGTGCCAGCAGTTTAATCAGGGATTACGACACCGGGGAGCTGTTTTTT
V: TRBV28
J: TRBJ2-2
D: NA
size: NA

CDR3: CASSSYSRWETQYF
DNA: TGTGCCAGCAGCTCTTACAGTCGCTGGGAGACCCAGTACTTC
V: TRBV13
J: TRBJ2-5
D: NA
size: NA

CDR3: CASSRLRGSLAFF
DNA: TGTGCCAGCAGCCGACTCCGGGGGTCTTTAGCTTTCTTT
V: TRBV11-3
J: TRBJ1-1
D: NA
size: NA

CDR3: CASSYSVEVVSPLHF
DNA: TGTGCCAGCAGTTACTCGGTAGAGGTTGTCTCACCCCTCCACTTT
V: TRBV6-5
J: TRBJ1-6
D: NA
size: few

CDR3: CASSSRDRETGELFF
DNA: TGTGCCAGTAGTTCCCGGGACAGGGAAACCGGGGAGCTGTTTTTT
V: TRBV19
J: TRBJ2-2
D: TRBD1
size: NA

CDR3: CASSQDSRGTGELFF
DNA: TGTGCCAGCAGCCAAGACTCGCGGGGCACCGGGGAGCTGTTTTTT
V: TRBV2
J: TRBJ2-2
D: NA
size: NA

CDR3: CASSPRTSGGAQETQYF
DNA: TGTGCCAGCAGCCCACGGACTAGCGGGGGGGCTCAAGAGACCCAGTACTTC
V: TRBV7-9
J: TRBJ2-5
D: TRBD2
size: NA

CDR3: CASSLDSPLGRAIGELFF
DNA: TGTGCCAGCAGCTTAGATTCCCCCCTTGGGAGGGCAATCGGGGAGCTGTTTTTT
V: TRBV11-3
J: TRBJ2-2
D: TRBD2
size: NA

CDR3: CASSSGTGVLSGNTIYF
DNA: TGTGCCAGCAGCTCGGGGACAGGGGTTCTCTCTGGAAACACCATATATTTT
V: TRBV5-4
J: TRBJ1-3
D: TRBD1
size: once

CDR3: CASSDSIARGAYNEQFF
DNA: TGTGCCAGCAGTGACTCGATAGCTCGGGGGGCTTACAATGAGCAGTTCTTC
V: TRBV6-4
J: TRBJ2-1
D: NA
size: NA

CDR3: CASSPGQGRLSYTF
DNA: TGTGCCAGCTCACCCGGACAGGGGCGCCTTAGCTACACCTTC
V: TRBV18
J: TRBJ1-2
D: TRBD1
size: NA

CDR3: CASSRTAALGTGEVYEQYF
DNA: TGTGCCAGCAGCCGAACCGCTGCACTAGGGACAGGGGAGGTCTACGAGCAGTACTTC
V: TRBV4-2
J: TRBJ2-7
D: TRBD1
size: few

CDR3: CASSLARDYGYTF
DNA: TGTGCCAGCAGCTTAGCCAGGGACTATGGCTACACCTTC
V: TRBV7-9
J: TRBJ1-2
D: NA
size: NA

CDR3: CASSTTVGSSAFF
DNA: TGTGCCAGCAGCACAACCGTGGGCTCTTCGGCTTTCTTT
V: TRBV11-3
J: TRBJ1-1
D: NA
size: few

CDR3: CASSLALRGTSGMGEQYF
DNA: TGTGCCAGCAGCTTAGCGCTCAGGGGGACTAGCGGGATGGGCGAGCAGTACTTC
V: TRBV7-6
J: TRBJ2-7
D: TRBD2
size: NA

CDR3: CASSFTGGWNEQFF
DNA: TGTGCCAGCAGCTTTACAGGGGGCTGGAATGAGCAGTTCTTC
V: TRBV13
J: TRBJ2-1
D: TRBD1
size: NA

CDR3: CASSLAGGSGNAQYF
DNA: TGCGCCAGCAGCTTGGCCGGGGGATCGGGAAACGCTCAGTACTTC
V: TRBV5-1
J: TRBJ2-4
D: NA
size: NA

CDR3: CASSPRIGASGGEENEQFF
DNA: TGTGCCAGCAGCCCAAGGATCGGGGCTAGCGGGGGGGAAGAAAATGAGCAGTTCTTC
V: TRBV9
J: TRBJ2-1
D: TRBD2
size: NA

CDR3: CASSARQGNTIYF
DNA: TGTGCCAGCAGTGCCCGACAGGGAAACACCATATATTTT
V: TRBV6-5
J: TRBJ1-3
D: NA
size: NA

CDR3: CASSLAGLPYNEQFF
DNA: TGTGCCAGCAGCTTAGCAGGGCTGCCCTACAATGAGCAGTTCTTC
V: TRBV11-2
J: TRBJ2-1
D: NA
size: NA

CDR3: CASSPSGQGTDTQYF
DNA: TGCGCCAGCAGCCCCAGTGGACAGGGCACAGATACGCAGTATTTT
V: TRBV5-1
J: TRBJ2-3
D: TRBD1
size: NA

CDR3: CASSEQRGDTQYF
DNA: TGTGCCAGCAGTGAACAGCGGGGAGATACGCAGTATTTT
V: TRBV6-1
J: TRBJ2-3
D: TRBD2
size: NA

CDR3: CASSLDRGVRAATQYF
DNA: TGCGCCAGCAGCTTGGACCGGGGTGTCCGGGCGGCGACCCAGTACTTC
V: TRBV5-1
J: TRBJ2-5
D: NA
size: NA

CDR3: CASSLRGGDGGYTF
DNA: TGTGCCAGCAGCTTAAGGGGGGGCGACGGAGGCTACACCTTC
V: TRBV11-3
J: TRBJ1-2
D: NA
size: NA

CDR3: CASGEGNTEAFF
DNA: TGCGCCAGCGGAGAGGGGAACACTGAAGCTTTCTTT
V: TRBV5-1
J: TRBJ1-1
D: NA
size: NA